Below are 32 T cell receptor beta chains sequenced from a single sample in a study of blood T cells in healthy people across ages. Together with a sample-barcoded 5' primer, a J-beta primer mix was included in a second PCR lasting about 7 to 12 cycles. Each CDR3 protein is one row after TCRdb ran MiXCR on the 5' RACE reads. This sample has 1,300,000 or so distinct CDR3 sequences, with roughly 59% found just once. The sequencing input was blood. The receptors were gathered from a man aged 18 to 35 in good health.

This chain joins TRBV4-2 and TRBJ1-6; D remains unclear. The V gene lost 4 bases and the J gene lost 9 bases, with 16 bases spanning the gap. The germline gives CDR1 LGHNA, CDR2 YNFKEQ. This CDR3 is built from 15 residues. The CDR3 DNA reads as TGTGCCAGCAGCCCAAGTCGGCATACATTTTCACCCCTCCACTTT. It is translated as CASSPSRHTFSPLHF.

This clonotype was picked up a small number of times. DNA for the CDR3: TGTGCCAGCAGCTGGGGACAGCTAGCCAAAAACATTCAGTACTTC. It specifies CASSWGQLAKNIQYF. V is TRBV5-5 and J is TRBJ2-4; 7 bases are shared with TRBD1. Per the germline V gene, CDR1 is SGHKS and CDR2 is YYEKEE (reference sequence). This CDR3 contains 15 residues. Trimming removed 3 bases from V and 0 bases from J; junction bases left unmatched: 3.

This chain's CDR3 is CASAVWDRDTDTQYF. In nucleotides, the CDR3 is TGTGCCAGCGCGGTCTGGGACAGAGATACAGATACGCAGTATTTT. The rearrangement joins TRBV6-5 to TRBJ2-3, with 7 bases identical to TRBD1. CDR1 and CDR2 (germline): MNHEY, SVGAGI. The CDR3 contains 15 residues. The V segment lost 8 bases and the J segment 3 bases; nucleotides outside the gene matches: 11.

This clonotype showed up just a few times. This chain links TRBV4-3 with TRBJ2-7; no definite D call. The CDR3 runs to 15 residues. V gave up 1 base and J gave up 3 bases, with 13 bases separating them. Germline CDR1 and CDR2: LGHNA and YSLEER. The CDR3 region has the DNA TGCGCCAGCAGCCAAGCTCTTGAAGCGAACTACGAGCAGTACTTC. This encodes CASSQALEANYEQYF.

The table lists this clonotype with a few counts. In DNA, the CDR3 is TGTGCCAGCAGCCAAGATCCGCTGGCTGTGTCACCCCTCCACTTT. As protein: CASSQDPLAVSPLHF. V usage is TRBV3-1 and J usage is TRBJ1-6; D is ambiguous. The CDR3 has 15 residues. V lost 0 bases, J lost 10 bases, and 13 bases lay in between. The V gene's germline CDR1 is LGHDT and CDR2 YNNKEL (reference sequence).

This clonotype was seen only a few times. The V and J genes are TRBV15 and TRBJ2-3; no clear D. The V gene's germline CDR1 is LNHNV and CDR2 YYDKDF (reference sequence). CDR3 length: 14 residues. V was clipped by 0 bases and J by 4 bases, with 8 bases between them. This chain's CDR3 is CATSRERRSDTQYF. The CDR3 nucleotides read TGTGCCACCAGCAGAGAGAGGCGGTCAGATACGCAGTATTTT.

The rearrangement joins TRBV12-3 or TRBV12-4 to TRBJ2-3, with TRBD2 as a possible D gene (6 bases). The CDR3 runs 16 residues. The germline V and J ends were trimmed by 11 bases and 1 base, with 22 bases remaining between them. CDR3 protein: CAGTAGTWGGTDTQYF. The CDR3 nucleotides read TGTGCCGGCACCGCAGGGACTTGGGGTGGCACAGATACGCAGTATTTT.

This clonotype occurred a few times. This rearrangement joins TRBV29-1 to TRBJ2-1, with 8 bases fitting TRBD2. Germline CDR1 reads SQVTM; CDR2 reads ANQGSEA. The CDR3 contains 16 residues. V lost 0 bases, J lost 3 bases, and 7 bases stayed unmatched. The CDR3 is CSVEDTISGVYNEQFF. The CDR3 nucleotides are TGCAGCGTTGAAGACACAATTAGCGGGGTCTACAATGAGCAGTTCTTC.

This chain joins TRBV27 and TRBJ2-2, with TRBD1 matching over 7 bases. In germline, CDR1 is MNHEY, CDR2 SMNVEV (reference sequence). V shed 5 bases, J shed 7 bases, and the junction held 7 bases outside the gene matches. The CDR3 sequence is 14 residues long. CDR3 protein: CASSRGQENGELFF. In nucleotides, the CDR3 is TGTGCCAGCAGTCGCGGACAGGAAAACGGGGAGCTGTTTTTT.

On this clonotype itself: Compared with germline, one end of the junction differs, possibly owing to a read error. This rearrangement joins TRBV28 to TRBJ2-4; D uncertain. The end of the DNA fits TRBJ2-7 better, so the J call may be wrong. The CDR3 is 12 residues long. In germline, CDR1 is MDHEN, CDR2 SYDVKM. In nucleotides, the CDR3 is TGTGCCGGCAGCCTAGACCAAGGCGAGCAGTACTTC. Protein: CAGSLDQGEQYF.

CDR3: CASKTDIRAFF. DNA for the CDR3: TGTGCCAGCAAAACGGACATCAGGGCTTTCTTT. The rearrangement joins TRBV12-3 or TRBV12-4 to TRBJ1-1; tentatively, D is TRBD1 (5 bases). Trimming cost V 7 bases and J 11 bases, with 14 bases left between them. This CDR3 region has 11 residues.

V and J are TRBV6-5 and TRBJ2-3; 9 bases agree with TRBD2. Germline-derived CDR1 and CDR2 are MNHEY and SVGAGI. The trim removed 6 bases at V and 3 bases at J, leaving 4 bases unmatched. The CDR3 loop spans 14 amino acids. The CDR3 nucleotides read TGTGCCAGCAGGCGGGGGGGGGTGACAGATACGCAGTATTTT. Translated, it gives CASRRGGVTDTQYF.

This chain uses TRBV29-1 with TRBJ1-1; 8 bases line up with TRBD1. Germline trimming cut 4 bases from V and 3 bases from J; bases unmatched to any gene: 7. This CDR3 has 14 residues. The germline V gene has CDR1 SQVTM and CDR2 ANQGSEA. CDR3 bases: TGCAGCGTTGTGGTCAGGGGGCGCGACACTGAAGCTTTCTTT. It is translated as CSVVVRGRDTEAFF.

The chain combines TRBV28 with TRBJ1-2; possibly TRBD1 for D (5 bases). This CDR3 is built from 14 residues. V lost 6 bases, J lost 5 bases, and 16 bases lay in between. Germline V lookup: CDR1 MDHEN, CDR2 SYDVKM. CDR3 sequence: CASSYRQLDYGYTF. In DNA, the CDR3 is TGTGCCAGCAGCTACCGACAGCTCGATTATGGCTACACCTTC.

The chain links TRBV2 to TRBJ2-7, with 9 bases that match TRBD1. The V segment lost 4 bases and the J segment 2 bases; nucleotides outside the gene matches: 6. The CDR3 is 15 amino acids. The germline CDR1 and CDR2 sequences are SNHLY and FYNNEI. CDR3 residues: CASSVSDRGTYEQYF. The CDR3 nucleotides are TGTGCCAGCAGTGTAAGTGACAGGGGGACCTACGAGCAGTACTTC.

As regards this clonotype: The limits of the CDR3 on the DNA are not certain, so only TCRdb's listed CDR3 is given. CDR3 in amino acids: CASSKARDRWYPCGYTF. The chain is built from TRBV21-1 and TRBJ1-2; the D call of TRBD1 is as the table states it, not checked on the DNA. TRBV21-1 is listed as a pseudogene. Both ends counted, the CDR3 spans 17 residues.

This clonotype was recorded a few times. CDR3 loop: CSARPPPAYEQYF. DNA of the CDR3: TGCAGTGCTAGACCCCCCCCGGCCTACGAGCAGTACTTC. V gene TRBV20-1 combines with J gene TRBJ2-7; D not certain. This CDR3 is built from 13 residues. Deletions cut 2 bases from V and 2 bases from J, with 10 bases between. Germline V gene sequence: CDR1 DFQATT, CDR2 SNEGSKA (reference sequence).

This chain joins TRBV6-1 and TRBJ2-2; D ambiguous. CDR3 length: 16 amino acids. The germline gives CDR1 MNHNS, CDR2 SASEGT. V was shortened by 3 bases and J by 5 bases, with 16 bases between the two germline ends. CDR3 DNA: TGTGCCAGCAGTGATTTGGCCACGGCTCTTACCGGGGAGCTGTTTTTT. Its translation is CASSDLATALTGELFF.

This clonotype was seen only a few times. The chain uses TRBV28 and TRBJ1-6; D unclear. Trimming pared 2 bases from V and 6 bases from J, leaving 20 bases between. Looked up from germline, CDR1 is MDHEN and CDR2 is SYDVKM. This CDR3 contains 18 residues. CDR3 sequence: CASSLPRRTPQVNSPLHF. As DNA, the CDR3 is TGTGCCAGCAGTTTACCTCGACGGACCCCTCAGGTTAATTCACCCCTCCACTTT.

The chain has TRBV20-1 and TRBJ1-1, with no clear D. This CDR3 has 13 amino acids. Trimming stripped 1 base from V and 2 bases from J, with 8 bases between. Germline V gene sequence: CDR1 DFQATT, CDR2 SNEGSKA (reference sequence). The CDR3 region has the DNA TGCAGTGCTAGAGTGAATTCTAACACTGAAGCTTTCTTT. Protein: CSARVNSNTEAFF.

The gene calls are TRBV15 and TRBJ2-3; D is unresolved. This CDR3 comprises 16 residues. V was shortened by 5 bases and J by 2 bases, with 17 bases between the two germline ends. Germline values: CDR1 LNHNV, CDR2 YYDKDF (reference sequence). The DNA of the CDR3 is TGTGCCACCAGCGGTGGTATTGAAGTCGACACAGATACGCAGTATTTT. It is translated as CATSGGIEVDTDTQYF.

The chain recombines TRBV20-1 with TRBJ1-2; weak D call: TRBD1 (5 bases). CDR3 length: 12 amino acids. Germline lookup yields CDR1 DFQATT and CDR2 SNEGSKA (reference sequence). With 5 bases removed from V and 6 bases from J, the gap between germline ends came to 13 bases. The CDR3 here is CSAASGRDGYTF. CDR3 sequence (DNA): TGCAGTGCTGCCTCAGGGCGGGATGGCTACACCTTC.

The gene calls are TRBV7-2 and TRBJ2-1, with 11 bases that match TRBD2. The CDR3 totals 15 residues. Germline V CDR1 and CDR2: SGHTA, FQGNSA. V shed 5 bases and J 4 bases; nucleotides not matched to a gene: 4. The chain's CDR3 is CASSHTSGSYNEQFF. As DNA, the CDR3 is TGTGCCAGCAGCCACACTAGCGGGAGTTACAATGAGCAGTTCTTC.

The chain combines TRBV10-3 with TRBJ1-2; 8 bases are a match to TRBD1. Losses at the gene ends were 0 bases for V and 7 bases for J; bases not matched to a gene: 1. Germline V gene sequence: CDR1 ENHRY, CDR2 SYGVKD. The length of the CDR3 is 13 residues. CDR3 DNA sequence: TGTGCCATCAGTGAGTCACAGGGGGGTGGCTACACCTTC. Its translation: CAISESQGGGYTF.

The rearrangement joins TRBV28 to TRBJ2-5; D not resolved. Germline CDR1 MDHEN, CDR2 SYDVKM. Trimming cost V 5 bases and J 2 bases, with 21 bases left between them. The length of the CDR3 is 17 residues. CDR3 DNA: TGTGCCAGCAGTCCGACGGACGGATTAACTTATCAAGAGACCCAGTACTTC. Its translation is CASSPTDGLTYQETQYF.

This chain links TRBV7-2 with TRBJ2-3; 7 nucleotides line up with TRBD1. Germline loops: CDR1 SGHTA, CDR2 FQGNSA. The V segment lost 5 bases and the J segment 2 bases; nucleotides outside the gene matches: 13. The CDR3 covers 17 residues. This CDR3 reads CASSRDRPQVSTDTQYF. CDR3 nucleotide sequence: TGTGCCAGCAGCAGGGACAGACCGCAGGTTTCCACAGATACGCAGTATTTT.

In its sample, this clonotype was seen once. V usage is TRBV20-1 and J usage is TRBJ2-7; 9 bases agree with TRBD2. The DNA end is a closer match to TRBJ2-5, so the J assignment may be wrong. Germline values: CDR1 DFQATT, CDR2 SNEGSKA (reference sequence). The CDR3 has 14 amino acids. The CDR3 here is CSAQPLAGPETQYF. For the CDR3, the DNA is TGCAGTGCGCAACCTCTAGCGGGGCCAGAGACCCAGTACTTC.

This clonotype was found many times. This rearrangement joins TRBV20-1 to TRBJ1-1; 8 nucleotides match TRBD1. This CDR3 has 16 amino acids. Unmatched junction bases numbered 13, after V lost 4 bases and J lost 3 bases. Germline CDR1 is DFQATT and CDR2 is SNEGSKA (reference sequence). CDR3 in amino acids: CSAKSGDRGYDTEAFF. The CDR3 DNA is TGCAGTGCTAAATCTGGTGACAGGGGATATGACACTGAAGCTTTCTTT.

The chain couples TRBV11-2 to TRBJ2-1; possibly TRBD2 for D (6 bases). The CDR3 is 17 amino acids. Germline V lookup: CDR1 SGHAT, CDR2 FQNNGV. V was cut by 6 bases and J by 0 bases, with 18 bases left in between. DNA of the CDR3: TGTGCCAGCAGGGCATGGAATAGCGGTAGCTCCTACAATGAGCAGTTCTTC. Protein sequence: CASRAWNSGSSYNEQFF.

This clonotype was seen only a few times. The rearrangement joins TRBV6-2 or TRBV6-3 to TRBJ1-5; unclear D gene. V was trimmed by 4 bases and J by 1 base, leaving 5 bases between them. The CDR3 consists of 13 residues. Per germline, CDR1 MNHEY and CDR2 SVGEGT. CDR3 in DNA: TGTGCCAGCAGTTCCTTAAGCAATCAGCCCCAGCATTTT. Amino acid sequence: CASSSLSNQPQHF.

This clonotype was detected a few times. The rearrangement links TRBV5-1 to TRBJ2-3; D call uncertain. There are 10 residues in the CDR3. V was shortened by 6 bases and J by 5 bases, with 4 bases between the two germline ends. Germline lookup yields CDR1 SGHRS and CDR2 YFSETQ. DNA of the CDR3: TGCGCCAGCATGGGAGATACGCAGTATTTT. Translated, it gives CASMGDTQYF.

This chain joins TRBV6-1 and TRBJ2-5, with 8 bases identical to TRBD1. The J call may be in error: the DNA end matches TRBJ2-7 better. CDR1 is MNHNS, CDR2 SASEGT, per germline. CDR3 length: 13 residues. The CDR3 loop is CASTGTGPCEQYF. Written as DNA, the CDR3 is TGTGCCAGTACGGGGACAGGCCCCTGCGAGCAGTACTTC.